This record looks at one T cell receptor beta chain sequence and its context. Per the original methods: Estimation of nucleated cell counts relied on the amplification of reference gene primers. TCRdb keeps only in-frame clones here, not all; method: immunoSEQ multiplex PCR. V and J calls plus clone size are reproduced from that table; the DNA served to infer D and trimming. This table holds 130,000 to 150,000 clones, roughly 80% found once. These data originate in a study of blood T cell repertoires in COVID-19. Across the whole study: COVID-19 samples collected from the United States, Italy and Spain covered acute and convalescent phases. From T cells, B-cell-depleted T cells, or PBMCs came the material, which was cDNA or gDNA.

This sequence was found in a human donor in a cohort sampled during active COVID-19. The sequenced sample was peripheral blood.

This CDR3 reads CSVDGQGAAYEQYF. The CDR3, as DNA: TGCAGCGTTGACGGACAGGGGGCGGCCTACGAGCAGTACTTC. This chain links TRBV29-1 with TRBJ2-7, with 11 bases aligning to TRBD1. Germline V lookup: CDR1 SQVTM, CDR2 ANQGSEA. Unmatched junction bases numbered 3, after V lost 3 bases and J lost 2 bases. The CDR3 is 14 amino acids.